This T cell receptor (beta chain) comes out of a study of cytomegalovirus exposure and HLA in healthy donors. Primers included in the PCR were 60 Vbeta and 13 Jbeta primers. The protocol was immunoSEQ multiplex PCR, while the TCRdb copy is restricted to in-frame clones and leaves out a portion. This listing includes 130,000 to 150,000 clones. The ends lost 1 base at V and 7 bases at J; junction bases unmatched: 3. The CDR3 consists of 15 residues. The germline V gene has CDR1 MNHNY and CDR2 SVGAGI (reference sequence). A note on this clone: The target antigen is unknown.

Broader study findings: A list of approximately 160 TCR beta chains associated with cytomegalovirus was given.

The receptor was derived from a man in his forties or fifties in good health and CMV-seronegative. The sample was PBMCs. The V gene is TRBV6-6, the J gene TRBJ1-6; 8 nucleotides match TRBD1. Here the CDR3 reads CASSYLGQENSPLHF. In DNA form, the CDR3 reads TGTGCCAGCAGTTACTTGGGACAGGAGAATTCACCCCTCCACTTT.